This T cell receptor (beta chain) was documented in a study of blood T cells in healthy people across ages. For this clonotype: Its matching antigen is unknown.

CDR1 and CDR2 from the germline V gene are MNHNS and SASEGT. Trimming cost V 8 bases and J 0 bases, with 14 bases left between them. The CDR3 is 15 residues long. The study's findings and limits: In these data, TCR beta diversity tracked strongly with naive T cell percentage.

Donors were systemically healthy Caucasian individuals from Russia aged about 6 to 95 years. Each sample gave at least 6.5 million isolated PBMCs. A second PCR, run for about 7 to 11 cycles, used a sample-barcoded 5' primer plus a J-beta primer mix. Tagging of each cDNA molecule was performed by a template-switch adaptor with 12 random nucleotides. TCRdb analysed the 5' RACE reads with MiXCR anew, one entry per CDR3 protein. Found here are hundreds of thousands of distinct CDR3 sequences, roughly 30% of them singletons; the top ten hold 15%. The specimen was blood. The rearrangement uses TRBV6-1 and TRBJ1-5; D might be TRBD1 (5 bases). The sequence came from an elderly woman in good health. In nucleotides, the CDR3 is TGTGCCAGCCATCTGGGACCTTATAGCAATCAGCCCCAGCATTTT. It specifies CASHLGPYSNQPQHF.